One sample yielded the 2 T cell receptor beta chains listed below, sequenced in a study of cytomegalovirus exposure and HLA in healthy donors. The PCR contained 60 Vbeta and 13 Jbeta primers. Method: immunoSEQ multiplex PCR; TCRdb's copy keeps in-frame clones and lacks some. The sample yields roughly 150,000 clones, approximately 70% seen once. Sequenced material: PBMCs. Every receptor here comes from a woman aged 60 to 75 in good health and CMV-seropositive.

This clone appeared a few times. In DNA, the CDR3 is TGTGCCAGCAGTGAAATGGGACTAGCCTCGGGGATGCAGTATTTT. It encodes CASSEMGLASGMQYF. The chain carries TRBV2 and TRBJ2-3; 9 bases line up with TRBD2. The CDR3 totals 15 residues. The trim removed 2 bases at V and 11 bases at J, leaving 11 bases unmatched. CDR1 and CDR2 from the germline V gene are SNHLY and FYNNEI.

In regard to this clone: Its ends do not fully match the called genes, so a read error is possible. The chain employs TRBV2 and TRBJ1-2, with D unresolved. Per the germline V gene, CDR1 is SNHLY and CDR2 is FYNNEI. There are 15 residues in the CDR3. CDR3 region: CASSEALGRRYGYAF. CDR3 DNA: TGTGCCAGCAGTGAAGCGCTCGGGAGAAGGTATGGCTACGCCTTC.